Included here is one TCR beta chain sequence, with context. TCRdb keeps only in-frame clones here, not all; method: immunoSEQ multiplex PCR. This table holds about 400,000 clones, more than 70% found once. These data are taken from a study of blood T cell repertoires in COVID-19. Study information: Sites in the United States, Italy and Spain provided acute and convalescent COVID-19 samples. T cells, B-cell-depleted T cells, or PBMCs provided the cDNA or gDNA that served as material.

The V end was cut by 6 bases, the J end by 0 bases, with 9 bases between. Per the germline V gene, CDR1 is LNHDA and CDR2 is SQIVND (reference sequence). This CDR3 comprises 14 residues. The clonotype originates from a man aged 40-50 years with acute or convalescent COVID-19. The genes are TRBV19 and TRBJ1-5; TRBD1 might be the D (6 bases). The sequenced sample consisted of peripheral blood. CDR3: CASSRGHSNQPQHF. DNA for the CDR3: TGTGCCAGTAGCAGGGGTCATAGCAATCAGCCCCAGCATTTT.